This T cell receptor (beta chain) was identified in a study of T cell responses to AZD1222 COVID-19 vaccine. Study observations and caveats: Repertoire sampling occurred only after the peak T cell response. Reports indicate that nearly half of spike-specific TCRs are directed at unmutated variant regions.

Clones were sequenced by immunoSEQ multiplex PCR, and TCRdb holds only the in-frame ones, with some missing. The data hold over 20,000 clones, with around 87% observed a single time. A word on this clone: Its antigen is not identified.

The germline V and J ends were trimmed by 3 bases and 4 bases, with 6 bases remaining between them. Germline lookup yields CDR1 WSHSY and CDR2 SAAADI. This CDR3 is built from 12 residues. The starting material was peripheral blood, obtained 28 days after the second AZD1222 dose. The sequence came from an adult who received the AZD1222 COVID-19 vaccine. The gene calls are TRBV10-2 and TRBJ1-1; D ambiguous. The CDR3 sequence: CASSDWATEAFF. CDR3 in DNA: TGCGCCAGCAGTGACTGGGCCACTGAAGCTTTCTTT.